This is a list of T cell receptor beta chains from one sample in a study of blood T cell repertoires in COVID-19. Sequencing used immunoSEQ multiplex PCR; TCRdb keeps in-frame clones, though not all of them. The sample lists approximately 210,000 clones, about 80% seen once, with 15% in the top ten. The sample was PBMCs or T cells enriched from blood (not recorded which). These receptors were obtained from a man aged 35-49 years who had recovered from COVID-19. Each CDR3 is given with its conserved first and last residue. Each record gives: clone size, D gene, V gene, J gene, CDR3 DNA, CDR3 protein. D genes are given only for firm matches. Clone size appears in some rows only: once, few, many, or a class for an expanded clone.

>.|TRBD1|TRBV18|TRBJ2-7
TGTGCCAGCCTGGACAGGGGGGTCAACGAGCAGTACTTC
CASLDRGVNEQYF
>.|.|TRBV2|TRBJ1-2
TGTGCCAGCGGTCGGACACCCTATGGCTACACCTTC
CASGRTPYGYTF
>.|.|TRBV5-6|TRBJ1-3
TGTGCCAGCAGCGTTCGGACAGTCGGAAACACCATATATTTT
CASSVRTVGNTIYF
>.|.|TRBV30|TRBJ1-4
TGTGCCTGGACAACAACTAATGAAAAACTGTTTTTT
CAWTTTNEKLFF
>.|.|TRBV1|TRBJ2-3
TGCACCAGCAGCCAAGTGGTCGGGAGGGCCGAGGATACGCAGTATTTT
CTSSQVVGRAEDTQYF
>.|TRBD1|TRBV7-8|TRBJ2-1
TGTGCCAGCACCCTAGACAGGGGAAGGCACAATGAGCAGTTCTTC
CASTLDRGRHNEQFF
>.|.|TRBV19|TRBJ1-3
TGTGCCAGCGGTTTGATCGGAAACACCATATATTTT
CASGLIGNTIYF
>.|TRBD2|TRBV24-1|TRBJ2-1
TGTGCCACCAGTGATTTGCGCGCTAGCGGGGAACCAAATGAGCAGTTCTTC
CATSDLRASGEPNEQFF
>.|.|TRBV30|TRBJ1-6
TGTGCCTGGAGTGTACTTTCCGCGGGGAATTCACCCCTCCACTTT
CAWSVLSAGNSPLHF
>.|.|TRBV4-1|TRBJ1-3
TGCGCCAGCAGCCAAGTATGGGGAGCGGGTCGAAACACCATATATTTT
CASSQVWGAGRNTIYF
>.|.|TRBV19|TRBJ1-4
TGTGCCAGTAGTAGCAGGGTCTATGAAAAACTGTTTTTT
CASSSRVYEKLFF
>.|.|TRBV3-1/TRBV3-2|TRBJ2-2
TGTGCCAGCAGCCAAGGGTCCAGCACCGGGGAGCTGTTTTTT
CASSQGSSTGELFF
>.|TRBD1|TRBV6-5|TRBJ1-3
TGTGCCAGCAGCGGAACAGGGGTCTCTGGAAACACCATATATTTT
CASSGTGVSGNTIYF
>.|TRBD2|TRBV28|TRBJ2-1
TGTGCCAGCAGTTTAATTCAGCGACTAGCGGGGGACAATGAGCAGTTCTTC
CASSLIQRLAGDNEQFF
>.|.|TRBV28|TRBJ1-5
TGTGCCAGCCGACAGCCCAATCAGCCCCAGCATTTT
CASRQPNQPQHF
>.|.|TRBV7-2|TRBJ1-2
TGTGCCAGCAGCCTAAGGGGCAGGGCTAACTATGGCTACACCTTC
CASSLRGRANYGYTF
>.|TRBD2|TRBV9|TRBJ2-4
TGTGCCAGCAGCGTGTCTAGCGGGGGCCTAGCCAAAAACATTCAGTACTTC
CASSVSSGGLAKNIQYF
>.|TRBD1|TRBV3-1/TRBV3-2|TRBJ1-1
TGTGCCAGCAGCCAACAGGGGGCAGTTCGGAACACTGAAGCTTTCTTT
CASSQQGAVRNTEAFF
>.|TRBD2|TRBV2|TRBJ2-1
TGTGCCAGCAGGGAACTAGCGGAGAGATACAATGAGCAGTTCTTC
CASRELAERYNEQFF
>.|.|TRBV6-1|TRBJ1-2
TGTGCCAGCAGTGAAACGGACTGGAACTATGGCTACACCTTC
CASSETDWNYGYTF
>.|.|TRBV27|TRBJ1-2
TGTGCCAGCAGTTTTAGCGGAAACTATGGCTACACCTTC
CASSFSGNYGYTF
>.|.|TRBV4-2|TRBJ1-1
TGTGCCAGCAGCCAAGATTCCATCCGGGGAGACACTGAAGCTTTCTTT
CASSQDSIRGDTEAFF
>once|TRBD1|TRBV30|TRBJ1-4
TGTGCCTGGAGTGACCCCTCCGGGACAGGGTTTGAAAAACTGTTTTTT
CAWSDPSGTGFEKLFF
>.|.|TRBV2|TRBJ1-2
TGTGCCAGCAGTGACGCGCAGGTTTCTGGCTACACCTTC
CASSDAQVSGYTF
>.|.|TRBV9|TRBJ2-3
TGTGCCAGCAGCGTAGGAGGGAGGCACACAGATACGCAGTATTTT
CASSVGGRHTDTQYF